The 5 T cell receptor beta chains listed next were all sequenced from one sample in a study of blood T cell repertoires in COVID-19. TCRdb's table, derived via immunoSEQ multiplex PCR, lists solely in-frame clones and lacks some. This table has approximately 300,000 clones, around 90% appearing once. Sequenced input: PBMCs or T cells enriched from blood (not recorded which). All receptors come from a woman under 30 with acute COVID-19.

V usage is TRBV6-6 and J usage is TRBJ1-2, with 9 bases fitting TRBD1. The germline V gene encodes CDR1 MNHNY and CDR2 SVGAGI (reference sequence). The CDR3 sequence is 14 residues long. The V gene end was trimmed by 6 bases and the J gene end by 8 bases; junction bases not matched to a gene: 10. Here the CDR3 reads CASRPLGTGPGYTF. The CDR3 DNA follows: TGTGCCAGCAGGCCCCTCGGGACAGGGCCCGGCTACACCTTC.

The gene calls are TRBV7-9 and TRBJ2-7; D gene unclear. The CDR3 totals 13 residues. V was trimmed by 3 bases and J by 4 bases, leaving 10 bases between them. From germline, CDR1 is SEHNR and CDR2 FQNEAQ (reference sequence). CDR3 protein: CASSFGGEYEQYF. The CDR3 region has the DNA TGTGCCAGCAGCTTCGGCGGTGAGTACGAGCAGTACTTC.

The chain employs TRBV9 and TRBJ2-6, with 7 positions matching TRBD1. The trim removed 3 bases at V and 2 bases at J, leaving 5 bases unmatched. Germline CDR1 SGDLS, CDR2 YYNGEE. The CDR3 runs 16 residues. The CDR3 region has the DNA TGTGCCAGCAGCGGCAGGGGGACGGCTGGGGCCAACGTCCTGACTTTC. This encodes CASSGRGTAGANVLTF.

This chain joins TRBV27 and TRBJ2-6; the D is unclear. Germline loops: CDR1 MNHEY, CDR2 SMNVEV (reference sequence). V was pared by 6 bases and J by 0 bases, with 12 bases between. The CDR3 is 16 residues long. In DNA, the CDR3 is TGTGCCAGCAGCCCGACTCGCGACTCTGGGGCCAACGTCCTGACTTTC. As protein: CASSPTRDSGANVLTF.

The rearrangement links TRBV3-1 (or the pseudogene TRBV3-2) to TRBJ2-1; 10 bases line up with TRBD2. Germline assignment: CDR1 LGHDT and CDR2 YNNKEL (reference sequence). V dropped 0 bases and J dropped 6; count of bases not matched to a gene: 5. The CDR3 covers 16 residues. CDR3 bases: TGTGCCAGCAGCCAAGATTCGCTAGCGGGAGTCAATGAGCAGTTCTTC. This encodes CASSQDSLAGVNEQFF.